These T cell receptor beta chains were read from a single sample in a study of T cell responses to AZD1222 COVID-19 vaccine. Sequencing was performed with immunoSEQ multiplex PCR; in TCRdb, only in-frame clones are kept and a portion is missing. The table lists 120,000 or so clones, around 90% of them singletons. The starting material was peripheral blood, obtained on day 0 of AZD1222 vaccination. The receptors stem from an adult in good health. CDR3s include the opening cysteine and the closing phenylalanine or tryptophan. A D gene is named only where the DNA matches it firmly. Clone size is not always given. Where it is, it says once, few, many or a class for expanded clones.

.	TRBV5-1	.	TRBJ2-1	CASSQLTQYNEQFF	TGCGCCAGCAGCCAACTGACACAGTACAATGAGCAGTTCTTC
TRBD1	TRBV3-1/TRBV3-2	.	TRBJ1-2	CASSPRLDRVYGYTF	TGTGCCAGCAGCCCTAGACTGGACAGGGTATATGGCTACACCTTC
TRBD1	TRBV11-2	.	TRBJ1-2	CASSPGQSYGYTF	TGTGCCAGCAGCCCGGGACAGAGCTATGGCTACACCTTC
.	TRBV6-5	.	TRBJ1-2	CASTSLDYGYTF	TGTGCCAGCACGTCCTTAGACTATGGCTACACCTTC
.	TRBV6-5	.	TRBJ1-1	CASSHRGGMNTEAFF	TGTGCCAGCAGCCACCGCGGAGGTATGAACACTGAAGCTTTCTTT
.	TRBV24-1	.	TRBJ2-2	CATSDGANTGELFF	TGTGCCACCAGTGATGGAGCGAACACCGGGGAGCTGTTTTTT
.	TRBV6-6	.	TRBJ1-5	CASSYATGRGQPQHF	TGTGCCAGCAGTTACGCGACGGGACGGGGACAGCCCCAGCATTTT
.	TRBV10-2	.	TRBJ2-3	CASRSIRPQGTDTQYF	TGCGCCAGCAGATCGATCCGACCCCAAGGCACAGATACGCAGTATTTT
.	TRBV7-2	.	TRBJ2-7	CASSLEARGYEQYF	TGTGCCAGCAGCTTAGAGGCCAGGGGCTACGAGCAGTACTTC
.	TRBV5-4	.	TRBJ1-1	CASTLWTAGRNTEAFF	TGTGCCAGCACCTTATGGACAGCAGGACGTAACACTGAAGCTTTCTTT
.	TRBV12-3/TRBV12-4	.	TRBJ1-2	CASSFTGGGYTF	TGTGCCAGCAGCTTCACGGGGGGCGGCTACACCTTC
.	TRBV5-1	.	TRBJ1-1	CASSLGRENTEAFF	TGCGCCAGCAGCTTGGGACGGGAGAACACTGAAGCTTTCTTT
.	TRBV7-6	.	TRBJ1-1	CASSLGTGRGVNTEAFF	TGTGCCAGCAGCTTAGGGACCGGGCGAGGGGTGAACACTGAAGCTTTCTTT
.	TRBV27	.	TRBJ1-6	CASSLYSSYNSPLHF	TGTGCCAGCAGTTTATACAGCTCCTATAATTCACCCCTCCACTTT
.	TRBV6-5	.	TRBJ1-2	CASSSNSNSGRRGYTF	TGTGCCAGCAGTTCCAACTCAAATTCCGGTAGAAGGGGCTACACCTTC
.	TRBV6-5	.	TRBJ1-1	CASRLGESTEAFF	TGTGCCAGCAGGCTGGGGGAATCGACTGAAGCTTTCTTT
.	TRBV3-1/TRBV3-2	.	TRBJ2-2	CASRQENTGELFF	TGTGCCAGCAGACAGGAAAACACCGGGGAGCTGTTTTTT
.	TRBV5-1	.	TRBJ2-5	CASSLASGVETQYF	TGCGCCAGCAGCTTGGCCTCAGGGGTAGAGACCCAGTACTTC
.	TRBV27	.	TRBJ1-2	CASSFTDSNYGYTF	TGTGCCAGCAGTTTTACTGATTCTAACTATGGCTACACCTTC
.	TRBV11-2	once	TRBJ2-7	CASSLVGWDPAYEQYF	TGTGCCAGCAGCTTAGTGGGGTGGGACCCAGCCTACGAGCAGTACTTC
TRBD1	TRBV6-6	.	TRBJ2-7	CASSYSETGTYEQYF	TGTGCCAGCAGTTACTCGGAGACAGGGACCTACGAGCAGTACTTC
TRBD1	TRBV11-1	.	TRBJ2-7	CASSLHRGPYEQYF	TGTGCCAGCAGCTTACACAGGGGACCCTACGAGCAGTACTTC
.	TRBV7-7	.	TRBJ2-7	CASSAPTGTYEQYF	TGTGCCAGCAGCGCCCCGACCGGGACCTACGAGCAGTACTTC
.	TRBV3-1/TRBV3-2	.	TRBJ1-4	CASSQGRVRREKLFF	TGTGCCAGCAGCCAAGGTCGGGTTCGGCGGGAAAAACTGTTTTTT
TRBD2	TRBV6-4	.	TRBJ2-2	CASSESLPGGPRGELFF	TGTGCCAGCAGTGAATCCCTCCCGGGAGGGCCGAGAGGGGAGCTGTTTTTT
TRBD2	TRBV3-1/TRBV3-2	.	TRBJ2-3	CASRKAGVTDTQYF	TGTGCCAGCAGGAAAGCGGGAGTCACAGATACGCAGTATTTT
.	TRBV7-3	.	TRBJ2-7	CASSLNGYSYEQYF	TGTGCCAGCAGCTTAAACGGCTACTCCTACGAGCAGTACTTC
TRBD1	TRBV10-3	.	TRBJ2-1	CATRQGVGNEQFF	TGTGCCACCCGACAGGGGGTTGGCAATGAGCAGTTCTTC
TRBD1	TRBV3-1/TRBV3-2	.	TRBJ1-2	CASSQDTGAVGGYTF	TGTGCCAGCAGCCAAGATACAGGGGCGGTCGGTGGCTACACCTTC
TRBD1	TRBV29-1	.	TRBJ2-5	CSAQGAGETQYF	TGCAGCGCTCAGGGGGCTGGGGAGACCCAGTACTTC
TRBD2	TRBV3-1/TRBV3-2	.	TRBJ2-7	CASSLTSGSSYEQYF	TGTGCCAGCAGCCTGACTAGCGGGAGCTCCTACGAGCAGTACTTC
.	TRBV18	.	TRBJ2-7	CASSPPTYEQYF	TGTGCCAGCTCCCCCCCGACCTACGAGCAGTACTTC
.	TRBV7-2	.	TRBJ2-3	CASSLGRSTDTQYF	TGTGCCAGCAGCTTAGGGAGGAGCACAGATACGCAGTATTTT
TRBD1	TRBV6-6	.	TRBJ1-2	CASSPTGQIYGYTF	TGTGCCAGCAGCCCCACGGGACAGATCTATGGCTACACCTTC
.	TRBV9	once	TRBJ1-3	CASSVGQGFSGNTIYF	TGTGCCAGCAGCGTAGGCCAGGGGTTCTCTGGAAACACCATATATTTT
TRBD1	TRBV7-2	.	TRBJ1-5	CASRQTGGNQPQHF	TGTGCCAGCAGACAAACAGGGGGCAATCAGCCCCAGCATTTT
.	TRBV10-3	.	TRBJ1-2	CAISDRRNYGYTF	TGTGCCATCAGTGACCGGCGGAACTATGGCTACACCTTC
.	TRBV5-1	few	TRBJ2-5	CASSEGSQETQYF	TGCGCCAGCAGCGAGGGCAGCCAAGAGACCCAGTACTTC
TRBD1	TRBV5-4	.	TRBJ2-5	CASSVEDRWRETQYF	TGTGCCAGCAGCGTGGAGGACAGGTGGCGGGAGACCCAGTACTTC
.	TRBV19	.	TRBJ1-5	CASSSNRARSNQPQHF	TGTGCCAGTAGTTCTAACAGGGCACGGAGCAATCAGCCCCAGCATTTT
TRBD1	TRBV4-2	.	TRBJ2-2	CASSQVQGATGELFF	TGTGCCAGCAGCCAAGTTCAGGGGGCCACCGGGGAGCTGTTTTTT
.	TRBV7-2	.	TRBJ1-2	CASSFTGYGYTF	TGTGCCAGCAGCTTCACAGGGTATGGCTACACCTTC
.	TRBV4-2	.	TRBJ1-5	CASSQEQGNSNQPQHF	TGTGCCAGCAGCCAAGAACAGGGTAATAGCAATCAGCCCCAGCATTTT
TRBD1	TRBV9	.	TRBJ2-2	CASSPGTANTGELFF	TGTGCCAGCAGCCCCGGGACAGCGAACACCGGGGAGCTGTTTTTT
TRBD1	TRBV6-2/TRBV6-3	.	TRBJ1-1	CASSKTGGVTEAFF	TGTGCCAGCAGTAAGACAGGGGGAGTCACTGAAGCTTTCTTT
.	TRBV27	.	TRBJ2-5	CASSLGRGRQETQYF	TGTGCCAGCAGTTTAGGCAGGGGAAGGCAAGAGACCCAGTACTTC
.	TRBV11-3	.	TRBJ2-7	CASSTGPSYEQYF	TGTGCCAGCAGCACAGGGCCCTCCTACGAGCAGTACTTC
TRBD2	TRBV7-3	.	TRBJ2-2	CASSLTSGEGTGELFF	TGTGCCAGCAGCTTAACAAGCGGGGAGGGCACCGGGGAGCTGTTTTTT
TRBD1	TRBV24-1	.	TRBJ2-2	CATSDDRGPGELFF	TGTGCCACCAGTGATGACAGGGGGCCCGGGGAGCTGTTTTTT
.	TRBV6-5	.	TRBJ2-7	CASSYSKSPDSYEQYF	TGTGCCAGCAGTTACTCGAAGTCCCCCGACTCCTACGAGCAGTACTTC